This T cell receptor (beta chain) was documented in a study of beta chain features in type 1 diabetes. This clone was seen a handful of times. What it binds is not known. Study findings and constraints: Patients with Type 1 diabetes showed moderately but significantly shorter TCRB CDR3s in all four CD4+ subsets. Sequencing of cDNA might inflate the share of cells that strongly express TCR.

All of the isolated RNA was reverse transcribed, so expressed TCRB transcripts were sequenced. Data came from immunoSEQ multiplex PCR; TCRdb stores just in-frame clones and leaves some out. The sample has some 330,000 clones, 10% to 15% seen once. CDR1 and CDR2 (germline): MNHNY, SVGAGI (reference sequence). Trimming took 0 bases from V and 5 from J, leaving 13 bases between them. The CDR3 extends over 15 amino acids. Input material: naive CD4+ T cells from blood. This chain joins TRBV6-6 and TRBJ2-5, with D possibly matching TRBD1 (5 bases). The TCR was taken from a woman aged 18 to 35 with type 1 diabetes. CDR3 coding DNA: TGTGCCAGCAGTTACTCTTTTTTCAAGGGGGAGACCCAGTACTTC. Translation gives CASSYSFFKGETQYF.